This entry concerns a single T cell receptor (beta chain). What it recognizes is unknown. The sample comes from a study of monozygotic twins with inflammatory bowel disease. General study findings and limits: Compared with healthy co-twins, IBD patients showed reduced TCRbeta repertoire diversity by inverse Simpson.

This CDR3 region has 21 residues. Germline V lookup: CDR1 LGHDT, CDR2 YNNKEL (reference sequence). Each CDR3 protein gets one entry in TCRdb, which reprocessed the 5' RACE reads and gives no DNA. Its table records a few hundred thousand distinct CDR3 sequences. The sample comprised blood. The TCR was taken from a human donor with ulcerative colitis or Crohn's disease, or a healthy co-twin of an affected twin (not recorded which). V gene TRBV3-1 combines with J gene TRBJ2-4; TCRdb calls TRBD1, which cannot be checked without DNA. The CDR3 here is CASSPRWGRQASRDGKNIQYF.